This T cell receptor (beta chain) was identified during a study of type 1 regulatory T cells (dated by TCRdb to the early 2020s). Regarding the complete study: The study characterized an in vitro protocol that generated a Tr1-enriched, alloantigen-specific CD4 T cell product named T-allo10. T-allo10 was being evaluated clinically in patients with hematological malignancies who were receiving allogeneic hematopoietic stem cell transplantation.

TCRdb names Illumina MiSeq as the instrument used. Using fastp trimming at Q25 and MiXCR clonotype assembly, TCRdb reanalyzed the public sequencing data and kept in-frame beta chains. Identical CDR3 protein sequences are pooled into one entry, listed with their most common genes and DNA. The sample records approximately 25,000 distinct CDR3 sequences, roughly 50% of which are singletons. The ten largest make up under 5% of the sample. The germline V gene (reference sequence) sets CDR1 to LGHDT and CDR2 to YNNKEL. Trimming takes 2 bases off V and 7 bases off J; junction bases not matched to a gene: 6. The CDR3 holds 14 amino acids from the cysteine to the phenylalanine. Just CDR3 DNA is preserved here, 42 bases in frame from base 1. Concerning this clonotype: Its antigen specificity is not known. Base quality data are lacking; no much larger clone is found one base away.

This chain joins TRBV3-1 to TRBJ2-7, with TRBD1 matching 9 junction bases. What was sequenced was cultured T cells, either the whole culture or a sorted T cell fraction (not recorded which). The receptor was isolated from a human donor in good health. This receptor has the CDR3 CASSQLQGAVEQYF. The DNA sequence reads TGTGCCAGCAGCCAATTACAGGGGGCTGTGGAGCAGTACTTC.